The 7 T cell receptor beta chains given below trace back to one sample, sequenced in a study of graft-versus-host responses after intestinal transplantation. Some clones are missing from TCRdb's copy, which holds only in-frame ones; the method was immunoSEQ multiplex PCR. This sample has 25,000 to 35,000 clones, with about 92% found just once. Sequenced here: PBMCs, sampled 66 days after intestinal transplant. The receptors stem from a human patient who received an intestinal transplant, so some T cells may come from the graft donor.

V gene TRBV19 combines with J gene TRBJ2-7; TRBD2 might be the D (7 bases). V lost 4 bases and J lost 5, with 21 bases in between. The CDR3 sequence is 16 residues long. CDR1 and CDR2 from the germline V gene are LNHDA and SQIVND (reference sequence). The CDR3 loop reads CASSTGLSVPGDEQYF. CDR3 DNA sequence: TGTGCCAGTAGTACGGGACTATCCGTTCCAGGGGACGAGCAGTACTTC.

This chain uses TRBV5-4 with TRBJ2-5; 8 bases are shared with TRBD2. The germline gives CDR1 SGHNT, CDR2 YYREEE (reference sequence). This CDR3 has 17 residues. With V trimmed by 1 base and J by 0 bases, 8 bases remained unmatched. CDR3 sequence: CASSLLGTSFNQETQYF. The CDR3 region has the DNA TGTGCCAGCAGCTTGCTCGGGACTAGTTTTAACCAAGAGACCCAGTACTTC.

V usage is TRBV27 and J usage is TRBJ2-1, with D possibly being TRBD2 (6 bases). The CDR3 has 17 amino acids. Germline CDR1 is MNHEY and CDR2 is SMNVEV (reference sequence). V was shortened by 3 bases and J by 0 bases, with 15 bases between the two germline ends. CDR3 protein: CASSFRGLKSSYNEQFF. As DNA, the CDR3 is TGTGCCAGCAGTTTCCGTGGACTAAAGAGCTCCTACAATGAGCAGTTCTTC.

The chain recombines TRBV6-6 with TRBJ2-1, with D uncertain. V lost 6 bases, J lost 4 bases, and 13 bases lay in between. Germline V gene sequence: CDR1 MNHNY, CDR2 SVGAGI (reference sequence). The CDR3 spans 14 residues. The DNA of the CDR3 is TGTGCCAGCAGGCCGATTGGAAGGTACAATGAGCAGTTCTTC. Its translation is CASRPIGRYNEQFF.

This clone was detected once. The chain employs TRBV19 and TRBJ1-3; D not certain. With 3 bases removed from V and 0 bases from J, the gap between germline ends came to 6 bases. CDR1 is LNHDA and CDR2 is SQIVND in the germline V gene (reference sequence). The CDR3 consists of 14 residues. CDR3: CASSMTISGNTIYF. CDR3 nucleotides: TGTGCCAGTAGTATGACCATCTCTGGAAACACCATATATTTT.

This clone has just one count. This chain joins TRBV19 and TRBJ1-2; D is unresolved. This CDR3 comprises 11 residues. Germline CDR1 and CDR2: LNHDA and SQIVND (reference sequence). Trimming left V 3 bases short and J 9 bases short, with 8 bases between. The DNA for the CDR3 is TGTGCCAGTAGTATCGGACGGAGCTACACCTTC. Its protein is CASSIGRSYTF.

This clone was detected only once. The chain has TRBV19 and TRBJ2-5, with 8 bases lining up with TRBD2. The end of the DNA aligns better with TRBJ2-7, so the J call may be wrong. CDR1 and CDR2 from the germline V gene are LNHDA and SQIVND (reference sequence). This CDR3 contains 14 residues. The CDR3 here is CASSSGTSSYEQYF. CDR3 coding DNA: TGTGCCAGTAGTTCCGGGACTAGCTCCTACGAGCAGTACTTC.